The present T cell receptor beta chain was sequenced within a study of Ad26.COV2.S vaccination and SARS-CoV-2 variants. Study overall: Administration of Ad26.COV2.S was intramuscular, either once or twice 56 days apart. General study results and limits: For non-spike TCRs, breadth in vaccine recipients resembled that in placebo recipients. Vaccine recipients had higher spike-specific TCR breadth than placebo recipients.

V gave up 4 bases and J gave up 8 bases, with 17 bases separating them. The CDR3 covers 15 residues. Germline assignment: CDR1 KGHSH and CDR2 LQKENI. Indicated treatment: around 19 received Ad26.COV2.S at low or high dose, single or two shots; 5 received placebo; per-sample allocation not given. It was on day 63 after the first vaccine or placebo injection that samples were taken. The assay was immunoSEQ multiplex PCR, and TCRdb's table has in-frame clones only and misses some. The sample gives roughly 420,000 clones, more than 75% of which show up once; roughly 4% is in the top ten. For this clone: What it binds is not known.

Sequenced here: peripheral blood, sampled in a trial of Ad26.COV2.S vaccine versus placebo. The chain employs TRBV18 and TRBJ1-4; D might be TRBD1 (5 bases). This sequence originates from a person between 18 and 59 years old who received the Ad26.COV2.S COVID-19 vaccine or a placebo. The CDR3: CASSLPNRTWEKLFF. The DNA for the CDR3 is TGTGCCAGCTCACTCCCGAACAGGACGTGGGAAAAACTGTTTTTT.